This T cell receptor (beta chain) was identified during a study of OX40 agonist ivuxolimab in advanced cancers. With 3 bases clipped from V and 3 bases from J, the junction kept 8 bases outside the gene matches. The germline CDR1 and CDR2 sequences are ENHRY and SYGVKD. This CDR3 has 15 residues. The table came from immunoSEQ multiplex PCR; TCRdb's copy has only in-frame clones and leaves some out. Of nearly 25,000 clones in the sample, approximately 91% are singletons; the top ten hold approximately 49%. This TCR derives from an adult with an advanced solid tumor such as melanoma, head and neck, liver or kidney cancer. The material was CD4+ or CD8+ T cells sorted from blood, obtained in a trial of the OX40 agonist ivuxolimab. The rearrangement joins TRBV10-3 to TRBJ2-7; 7 bases are shared with TRBD1. The CDR3 bases are TGTGCCATCAGTGACCCTTGGACAGGTATCTACGAGCAGTACTTC. Translation gives CAISDPWTGIYEQYF.